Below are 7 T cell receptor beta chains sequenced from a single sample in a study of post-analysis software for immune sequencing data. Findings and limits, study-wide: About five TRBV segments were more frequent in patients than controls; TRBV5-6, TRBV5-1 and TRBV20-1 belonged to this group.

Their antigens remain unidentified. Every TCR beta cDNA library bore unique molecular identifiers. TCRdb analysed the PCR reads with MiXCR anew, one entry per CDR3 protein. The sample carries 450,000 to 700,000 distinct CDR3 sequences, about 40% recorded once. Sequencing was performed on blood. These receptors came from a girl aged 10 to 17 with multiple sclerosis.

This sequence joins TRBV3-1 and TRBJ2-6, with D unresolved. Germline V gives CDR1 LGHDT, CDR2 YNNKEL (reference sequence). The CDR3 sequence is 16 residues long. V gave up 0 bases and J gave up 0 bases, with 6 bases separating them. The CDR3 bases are TGTGCCAGCAGCCAAGAGGTACTCTCTGGGGCCAACGTCCTGACTTTC. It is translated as CASSQEVLSGANVLTF.

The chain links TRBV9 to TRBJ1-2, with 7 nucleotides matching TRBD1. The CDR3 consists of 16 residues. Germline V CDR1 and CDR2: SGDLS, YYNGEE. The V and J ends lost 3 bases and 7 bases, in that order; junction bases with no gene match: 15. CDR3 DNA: TGTGCCAGCAGCGCTCCAGGGACAGCCCGTATGGGTGGCTACACCTTC. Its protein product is CASSAPGTARMGGYTF.

CDR3 residues: CASSLIGGRSGYTF. CDR3 nucleotides: TGTGCCAGCAGTTTAATTGGGGGCCGTAGTGGCTACACCTTC. The chain carries TRBV12-3 or TRBV12-4 and TRBJ1-2, with D possibly matching TRBD1 (6 bases). CDR3 length equals 14 residues. Trimming cost V 2 bases and J 7 bases, with 14 bases left between them.

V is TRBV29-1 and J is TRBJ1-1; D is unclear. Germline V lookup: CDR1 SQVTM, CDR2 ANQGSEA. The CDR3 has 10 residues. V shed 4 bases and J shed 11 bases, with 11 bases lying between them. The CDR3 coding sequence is TGCAGCGTTGTAGTTTTGAAGGCTTTCTTT. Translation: CSVVVLKAFF. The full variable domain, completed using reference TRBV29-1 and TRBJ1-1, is SAVISQKPSRDICQRGTSLTIQCQVDSQVTMMFWYRQQPGQSLTLIATANQGSEATYESGFVIDKFPISRPNLTFSTLTVSNMSPEDSSIYLCSVVVLKAFFGQGTRLTVV.

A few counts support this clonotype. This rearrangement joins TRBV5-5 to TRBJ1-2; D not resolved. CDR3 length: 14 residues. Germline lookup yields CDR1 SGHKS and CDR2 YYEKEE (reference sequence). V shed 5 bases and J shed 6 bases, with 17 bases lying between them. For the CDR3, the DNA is TGTGCCAGCAGGTCACCCATAGCCACCGATGGCTACACCTTC. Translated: CASRSPIATDGYTF.

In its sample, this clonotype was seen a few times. The CDR3 sequence: CSKAGGNSYEQYF. CDR3 DNA: TGCAGCAAAGCGGGAGGCAACTCCTACGAGCAGTACTTC. The V gene is TRBV20-1, the J gene TRBJ2-7; 9 bases map to TRBD2. There are 13 residues in the CDR3. Germline V lookup: CDR1 DFQATT, CDR2 SNEGSKA (reference sequence).

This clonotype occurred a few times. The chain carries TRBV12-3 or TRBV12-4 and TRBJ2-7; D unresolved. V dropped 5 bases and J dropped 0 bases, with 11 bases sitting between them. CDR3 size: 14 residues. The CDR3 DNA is TGTGCCAGCAGTCGAGACTGGGCCTCCTACGAGCAGTACTTC. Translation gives CASSRDWASYEQYF.